The T cell receptor beta chain described here comes from a study of cytomegalovirus exposure and HLA in healthy donors. Study-wide background: Per a later analysis, the approximately 690 first-cohort and 120 validation repertoires shared one platform.

Assay used: immunoSEQ multiplex PCR; TCRdb lists only in-frame clones, some missing. The sample contains fewer than 200,000 clones, about nine tenths of which appear only once. The CDR3 is made up of 14 amino acids. Germline V gene lookup returns CDR1 MDHEN and CDR2 SYDVKM. V lost 2 bases and J lost 9; bases outside the gene matches: 5. The chain is built from TRBV28 and TRBJ2-1; 9 positions match TRBD2. The sequence was obtained from a young man in good health and CMV-seropositive. The specimen sequenced was PBMCs. CDR3 region: CASSLTSGYGEQFF. In DNA form, the CDR3 reads TGTGCCAGCAGTTTAACTAGCGGGTACGGTGAGCAGTTCTTC.